This TCR beta chain was recorded in a study of blood T cell repertoires in COVID-19. The wider study: COVID-19 samples, acute and convalescent, were from the United States, Italy and Spain. Nucleic acid was either cDNA or gDNA, and it came from T cells, B-cell-depleted T cells, or PBMCs.

V lost 7 bases and J 2 bases, leaving 12 bases between the germline ends. This CDR3 region has 13 residues. In germline, CDR1 is SGHRS, CDR2 YFSETQ. As handled by the study authors: Amplification of reference gene primers was used by the study to estimate nucleated cell counts. Here immunoSEQ multiplex PCR was the method, and the copy in TCRdb shows in-frame clones only, minus some. Clone size and V and J calls were adopted from that table, with D and trimming inferred from the DNA. The repertoire includes hundreds of thousands of clones, around 78% of them detected once, and approximately 2.6% sits in the top ten.

The sample taken for sequencing was peripheral blood. The sequence was obtained from a woman aged 70-85 years with active or convalescent COVID-19. This sequence joins TRBV5-1 and TRBJ2-5; tentative D call: TRBD2 (6 bases). The CDR3 region is CASAFREQETQYF. CDR3 in DNA: TGCGCCAGCGCCTTCCGGGAGCAAGAGACCCAGTACTTC. The variable domain in full, with the rest retrieved from reference TRBV5-1 and TRBJ2-5, is KAGVTQTPRYLIKTRGQQVTLSCSPISGHRSVSWYQQTPGQGLQFLFEYFSETQRNKGNFPGRFSGRQFSNSRSEMNVSTLELGDSALYLCASAFREQETQYFGPGTRLLVL.